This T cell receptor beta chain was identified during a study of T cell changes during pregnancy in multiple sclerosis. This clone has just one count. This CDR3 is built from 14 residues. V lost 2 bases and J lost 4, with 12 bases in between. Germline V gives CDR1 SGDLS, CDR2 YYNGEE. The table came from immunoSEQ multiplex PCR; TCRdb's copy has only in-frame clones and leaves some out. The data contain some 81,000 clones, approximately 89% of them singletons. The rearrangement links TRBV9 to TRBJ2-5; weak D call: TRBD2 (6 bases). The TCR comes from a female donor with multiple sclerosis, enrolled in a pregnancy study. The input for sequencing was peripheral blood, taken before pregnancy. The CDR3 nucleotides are TGTGCCAGCAGCGTGGGGGGTCTGGGAGAGACCCAGTACTTC. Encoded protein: CASSVGGLGETQYF. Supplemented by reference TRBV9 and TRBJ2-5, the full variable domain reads DSGVTQTPKHLITATGQRVTLRCSPRSGDLSVYWYQQSLDQGLQFLIQYYNGEERAKGNILERFSAQQFPDLHSELNLSSLELGDSALYFCASSVGGLGETQYFGPGTRLLVL.